The rows below give T cell receptor beta chains drawn from one sample of a study of read filtering for tumor transcriptome and immune sequencing. TCRdb processed the reads anew with MiXCR; each CDR3 protein has one entry. Of 93,000 or so distinct CDR3 sequences detected, 20% to 25% appear once; the ten largest clones hold approximately 10%. What was sequenced was a population of CD138-negative cells sorted from bone marrow. These receptors were obtained from a donor at least 40 years old with multiple myeloma. Each CDR3 is given with its conserved first and last residue. Each record gives: CDR3 length, J gene, V gene, CDR3 protein.

>15|TRBJ1-1|TRBV7-8
CASSRLVTDHTEAFF
>14|TRBJ1-3|TRBV12-3/TRBV12-4
CASSLSGSGNTIYF
>11|TRBJ2-7|TRBV28
CASSRVGEQYF
>14|TRBJ1-5|TRBV6-5
CASSYVGIHQPQHF
>13|TRBJ2-7|TRBV5-1
CASSFGPTGEQYF
>15|TRBJ2-3|TRBV20-1
CSAGRTSGGADTQYF
>18|TRBJ2-6|TRBV6-1
CASSEGGRGYTGANVLTF
>15|TRBJ1-3|TRBV5-1
CASSLTANSGNTIYF
>13|TRBJ2-2|TRBV20-1
CSAQWTSTGELFF
>16|TRBJ1-1|TRBV29-1
CSVEPRRSREGAEAFF
>16|TRBJ2-1|TRBV7-8
CASSTLDGASYNEQFF
>16|TRBJ2-2|TRBV14
CASSHLTGARTGELFF
>14|TRBJ1-1|TRBV6-2/TRBV6-3
CASRPRRVNTEAFF
>14|TRBJ2-5|TRBV19
CASSNVVWQETQYF
>12|TRBJ2-5|TRBV29-1
CSVAGVQETQYF
>15|TRBJ2-5|TRBV5-1
CASSFPGTEKETQYF
>13|TRBJ1-1|TRBV7-3
CASSLSDRAEAFF
>15|TRBJ1-3|TRBV19
CASISMSDSGNTIYF
>14|TRBJ2-1|TRBV2
CASSEGRGTGLEFF
>16|TRBJ1-5|TRBV11-2
CASSLGRFACNQPQHF
>15|TRBJ2-1|TRBV5-8
CASSMTGTPYNEQFF
>18|TRBJ1-1|TRBV7-9
CASSLVPGTGVVNTEAFF
>15|TRBJ2-1|TRBV5-1
CASSYQTSAGNEQFF
>15|TRBJ2-3|TRBV7-2
CASSSYRERTDTQYF
>15|TRBJ1-1|TRBV2
CASSEAWQTNTEAFF
>14|TRBJ1-4|TRBV19
CASRQSGANEKLFF
>15|TRBJ1-1|TRBV20-1
CSTKQGRRESTEAFF
>15|TRBJ2-5|TRBV9
CASSEGSSNAETQYF
>12|TRBJ1-1|TRBV29-1
CSVGRANTEAFF
>17|TRBJ2-7|TRBV6-6
CASSYSRGAGGLHEQYF
>12|TRBJ2-5|TRBV19
CASSGGAKTQCF
>15|TRBJ2-7|TRBV20-1
CSARDPSGGSYEQYF
>17|TRBJ1-5|TRBV6-6
CASRTRWVLDSNQPQHF
>13|TRBJ1-4|TRBV10-3
CAISGTANEKLFF
>14|TRBJ2-5|TRBV7-9
CASSLGEAAGTQYF
>14|TRBJ1-5|TRBV5-1
CASRPDTGNQPQHF
>13|TRBJ2-2|TRBV19
CAAGTANTGGLFF
>15|TRBJ2-6|TRBV11-2
CASRFTGAGANVLTF
>16|TRBJ2-5|TRBV5-1
CASSPGAGGLQETQYF
>15|TRBJ1-5|TRBV5-6
CASSLGGTGGQPQHF